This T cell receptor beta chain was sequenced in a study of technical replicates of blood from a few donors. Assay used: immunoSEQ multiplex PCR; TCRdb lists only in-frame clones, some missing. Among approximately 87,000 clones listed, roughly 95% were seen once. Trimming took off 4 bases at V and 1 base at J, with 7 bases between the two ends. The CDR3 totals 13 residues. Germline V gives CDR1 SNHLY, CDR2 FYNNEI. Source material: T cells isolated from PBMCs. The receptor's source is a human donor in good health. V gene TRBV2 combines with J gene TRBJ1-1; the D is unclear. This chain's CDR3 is CASSVEGNTEAFF. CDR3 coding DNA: TGTGCCAGCAGTGTTGAGGGGAACACTGAAGCTTTCTTT.